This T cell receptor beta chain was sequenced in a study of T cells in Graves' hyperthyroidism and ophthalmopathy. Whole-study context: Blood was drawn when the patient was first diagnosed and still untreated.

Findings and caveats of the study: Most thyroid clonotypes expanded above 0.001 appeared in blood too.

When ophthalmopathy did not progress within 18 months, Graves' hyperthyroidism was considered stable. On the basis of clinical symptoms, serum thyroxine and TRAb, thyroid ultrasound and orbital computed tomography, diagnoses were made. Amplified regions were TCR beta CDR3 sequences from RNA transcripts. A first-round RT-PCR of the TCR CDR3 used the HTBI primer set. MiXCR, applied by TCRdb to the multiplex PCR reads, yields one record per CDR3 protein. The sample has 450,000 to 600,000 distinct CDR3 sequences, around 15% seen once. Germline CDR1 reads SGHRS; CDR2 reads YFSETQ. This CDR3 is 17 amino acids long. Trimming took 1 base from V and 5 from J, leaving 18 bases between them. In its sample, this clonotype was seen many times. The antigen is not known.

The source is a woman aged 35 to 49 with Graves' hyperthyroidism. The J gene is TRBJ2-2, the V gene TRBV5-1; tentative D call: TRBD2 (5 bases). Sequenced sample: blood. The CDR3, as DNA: TGCGCCAGCAGCTTGATTGGTGGTATCTCGGGAACCGGGGAGCTGTTTTTT. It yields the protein CASSLIGGISGTGELFF. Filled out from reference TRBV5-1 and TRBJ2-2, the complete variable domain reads KAGVTQTPRYLIKTRGQQVTLSCSPISGHRSVSWYQQTPGQGLQFLFEYFSETQRNKGNFPGRFSGRQFSNSRSEMNVSTLELGDSALYLCASSLIGGISGTGELFFGEGSRLTVL.